The 30 T cell receptor beta chains below all came from one sample that was sequenced in a study of CXCR3-negative and CXCR3-positive naive CD8 T cells. The libraries of TRB cDNA were constructed through 5' RACE using UMI labels. Reanalyzing the 5' RACE reads, TCRdb keeps one entry per CDR3 protein, without DNA. This sample's table reports tens of thousands of distinct CDR3 sequences. The sequencing sample was made of naive CXCR3- CD8+ T cells from blood. As for subset: CD45RO-CCR7+CD27+CD95- naive CD8+ T cells lacking CXCR3 (TNR3-). These receptors were obtained from a human donor in good health. Some clones in this sample may be carry-over from other donors' samples.

V and J are TRBV7-7 and TRBJ2-5. This CDR3 is built from 13 residues. Looked up from germline, CDR1 is SSHAT and CDR2 is FNYEAQ (reference sequence). Here the CDR3 reads CASTEILRETQYF. Full variable domain (rest looked up from reference TRBV7-7 and TRBJ2-5): GAGVSQSPRYKVTKRGQDVTLRCDPISSHATLYWYQQALGQGPEFLTYFNYEAQPDKSGLPSDRFSAERPEGSISTLTIQRTEQRDSAMYRCASTEILRETQYFGPGTRLLVL.

V is TRBV15 and J is TRBJ1-1; TCRdb's D call of TRBD1 is untestable without DNA. Looked up from germline, CDR1 is LNHNV and CDR2 is YYDKDF (reference sequence). The CDR3 is 16 residues long. The CDR3 loop reads CATSTGTGEFDTEAFF.

The genes are TRBV7-8 and TRBJ2-2; the TCRdb call, TRBD1, lacks DNA for checking. The CDR3 has 14 residues. In germline, CDR1 is SGHVS, CDR2 FQNEAQ. The CDR3 is CASSFFPDGGELFF.

This rearrangement joins TRBV27 to TRBJ2-1; the TCRdb D gene call, TRBD2, has no DNA to confirm it. This CDR3 is 14 amino acids long. Germline lookup yields CDR1 MNHEY and CDR2 SMNVEV (reference sequence). CDR3 protein: CASASGSSYNEQFF.

The chain uses TRBV27 and TRBJ2-7; TCRdb reports TRBD2, a call that lacks DNA to check it against. The CDR3 length is 15 residues. Germline CDR1 and CDR2: MNHEY and SMNVEV (reference sequence). This CDR3 reads CASSSPLTGSYEQYF.

The chain combines TRBV6-1 with TRBJ2-1; TCRdb's D call of TRBD2 is untestable without DNA. The CDR3 covers 14 residues. CDR1 and CDR2 (germline): MNHNS, SASEGT. The CDR3 sequence: CASISGGDHNEQFF.

The chain carries TRBV5-1 and TRBJ2-3; TCRdb calls TRBD2, which cannot be checked without DNA. Germline V gene lookup returns CDR1 SGHRS and CDR2 YFSETQ. This CDR3 has 16 residues. The CDR3 here is CASSLRTGPSTDTQYF.

V is TRBV28 and J is TRBJ1-1. The length of the CDR3 is 11 residues. Germline loops: CDR1 MDHEN, CDR2 SYDVKM. The CDR3 sequence: CASSFGLEAFF.

The genes are TRBV20-1 and TRBJ2-3. This CDR3 has 11 residues. Germline CDR1 DFQATT, CDR2 SNEGSKA (reference sequence). The CDR3 here is CSARPEDTQYF.

The chain is built from TRBV4-2 and TRBJ2-1. The CDR3 is 14 residues long. Germline V gives CDR1 LGHNA, CDR2 YNFKEQ. This chain's CDR3 is CASSQSKAEDEQFF.

The J gene is TRBJ2-3, the V gene TRBV7-9; there is no DNA to check the TCRdb D call of TRBD2. The CDR3 is 16 residues long. The V gene's germline CDR1 is SEHNR and CDR2 FQNEAQ (reference sequence). The CDR3 spells CASGSGPFLSTDTQYF. The full variable domain, completed using reference TRBV7-9 and TRBJ2-3, is DTGVSQNPRHKITKRGQNVTFRCDPISEHNRLYWYRQTLGQGPEFLTYFQNEAQLEKSRLLSDRFSAERPKGSFSTLEIQRTEQGDSAMYLCASGSGPFLSTDTQYFGPGTRLTVL.

V usage is TRBV20-1 and J usage is TRBJ2-7. The V gene's germline CDR1 is DFQATT and CDR2 SNEGSKA (reference sequence). The CDR3 extends over 14 amino acids. The CDR3 protein is CSARSSLSDYEQYF.

The gene calls are TRBV12-3 or TRBV12-4 and TRBJ2-7; the TCRdb call, TRBD1, lacks DNA for checking. The CDR3 has 12 residues. The CDR3 sequence is CASRYGQGGQYF.

This chain links TRBV14 with TRBJ1-6; TCRdb's D gene call, TRBD1, goes unchecked for lack of DNA. The CDR3 totals 16 residues. From germline, CDR1 is SGHDN and CDR2 FVKESK. CDR3 loop: CASSQGLTGRNSPLHF.

CDR3 protein: CSVEDRRGSHEQYF. The gene calls are TRBV29-1 and TRBJ2-7; the D gene TCRdb calls, TRBD2, cannot be checked with no DNA. The CDR3 loop spans 14 amino acids. In germline, CDR1 is SQVTM, CDR2 ANQGSEA.

V is TRBV6-2 or TRBV6-3 and J is TRBJ2-7; there is no DNA to check the TCRdb D call of TRBD1. Germline CDR1 reads MNHEY; CDR2 reads SVGEGT. The CDR3 has 12 amino acids. The CDR3 spells CASSFQRDEQYF.

V is TRBV12-3 or TRBV12-4 and J is TRBJ2-7; TCRdb outputs TRBD1, but without DNA this stays unchecked. This CDR3 has 15 residues. CDR3 residues: CASSLVRDGPYEQYF.

The CDR3 is CASSFEEYFGNQPQHF. The rearrangement links TRBV28 to TRBJ1-5. Germline CDR1 MDHEN, CDR2 SYDVKM. The CDR3 loop spans 16 amino acids.

The gene calls are TRBV12-3 or TRBV12-4 and TRBJ2-7; the D gene TCRdb calls, TRBD1, cannot be checked with no DNA. This CDR3 is 13 amino acids long. CDR3 sequence reads: CASSLGVGTEQYF.

The rearrangement links TRBV6-6 to TRBJ2-7. Germline V gene sequence: CDR1 MNHNY, CDR2 SVGAGI (reference sequence). The CDR3 is made up of 14 amino acids. The CDR3 here is CASSYLGRSYEQYF.

CDR3 sequence reads: CASSYQGGSQPQHF. V is TRBV7-8 and J is TRBJ1-5. Germline V gives CDR1 SGHVS, CDR2 FQNEAQ. CDR3 length: 14 residues.

The V and J genes are TRBV12-3 or TRBV12-4 and TRBJ2-7. This CDR3 region has 14 residues. CDR3 sequence reads: CASSLAFPSYEQYF.

CDR3 in amino acids: CASSYGQLHEQYF. The genes are TRBV19 and TRBJ2-7. Germline CDR1 and CDR2: LNHDA and SQIVND (reference sequence). The CDR3 loop spans 13 amino acids.

J is TRBJ2-7 and V is TRBV29-1. Germline V gene data show CDR1 as SQVTM and CDR2 as ANQGSEA. The CDR3 has 11 amino acids. This CDR3 reads CSVFIRREQYF.

This clonotype is identified as medium-sized from frequency. The chain links TRBV7-3 to TRBJ2-1; TCRdb's D call of TRBD1 is untestable without DNA. Germline lookup yields CDR1 SGHTA and CDR2 FQGTGA. The CDR3 has 15 amino acids. CDR3 loop: CASSQSGQSYNEQFF.

The CDR3 here is CASSESGQVAIQQYF. The chain carries TRBV25-1 and TRBJ2-7. Germline lookup yields CDR1 MGHDK and CDR2 SYGVNS. The CDR3 runs to 15 residues.

This chain links TRBV7-9 with TRBJ2-7; with no DNA, the TCRdb D assignment of TRBD1 cannot be verified. The CDR3 covers 13 residues. Per germline, CDR1 SEHNR and CDR2 FQNEAQ (reference sequence). CDR3 protein: CASSRVGEYEQYF.

The gene calls are TRBV6-5 and TRBJ2-7; the D call from TCRdb, TRBD1, cannot be confirmed without DNA. The CDR3 has 14 residues. Germline loops: CDR1 MNHEY, CDR2 SVGAGI. CDR3 amino acids: CASSYGTGVYEQYF.

This CDR3 is CASSFPLAGAENIQYF. V gene TRBV12-3 or TRBV12-4 combines with J gene TRBJ2-4; TCRdb's D gene call, TRBD2, goes unchecked for lack of DNA. The length of the CDR3 is 16 residues.

This clonotype is identified as medium-sized from frequency. The gene calls are TRBV15 and TRBJ1-1. Germline CDR1 reads LNHNV; CDR2 reads YYDKDF (reference sequence). The CDR3 is 14 amino acids. The CDR3 spells CATSSREMNTEAFF.